Listed here are 17 T cell receptor beta chains from one sample, sequenced in a study of blood T cell repertoires in COVID-19. Only in-frame clones appear in the TCRdb table, and some are missing; sequencing was by immunoSEQ multiplex PCR. The sample shows about 120,000 clones, about three quarters of them seen only once. Material: peripheral blood. These receptors all stem from a woman aged 80 or over with active or convalescent COVID-19.

V and J are TRBV24-1 and TRBJ1-5; D might be TRBD1 (6 bases). This CDR3 comprises 17 residues. The germline V gene has CDR1 KGHDR and CDR2 SFDVKD. V lost 0 bases, J lost 4 bases, and 15 bases lay in between. The CDR3 DNA reads TGTGCCACCAGTGATTTGAAAACCGGGACAAAGAATCAGCCCCAGCATTTT. Translation: CATSDLKTGTKNQPQHF.

This chain connects TRBV4-2 to TRBJ2-3, with D possibly TRBD1 on 7 matching bases. The germline V gene encodes CDR1 LGHNA and CDR2 YNFKEQ. This CDR3 is 17 amino acids long. V lost 1 base, J lost 4 bases, and 18 bases lay in between. The CDR3 loop is CASSQVSGGGPSDTQYF. The CDR3 region has the DNA TGTGCCAGCAGCCAAGTCTCAGGGGGAGGACCCTCAGATACGCAGTATTTT.

V gene TRBV11-2 combines with J gene TRBJ1-2, with a tentative D call TRBD1 (5 bases). CDR3 length: 17 residues. Germline CDR1 SGHAT, CDR2 FQNNGV. V was shortened by 0 bases and J by 4 bases, with 18 bases between the two germline ends. The CDR3 sequence is CASSLDQMEGLGYGYTF. In DNA, the CDR3 is TGTGCCAGCAGCTTAGATCAAATGGAGGGGCTTGGCTATGGCTACACCTTC. Full variable domain (remainder filled in from reference TRBV11-2 and TRBJ1-2): EAGVAQSPRYKIIEKRQSVAFWCNPISGHATLYWYQQILGQGPKLLIQFQNNGVVDDSQLPKDRFSAERLKGVDSTLKIQPAKLEDSAVYLCASSLDQMEGLGYGYTFGSGTRLTVV.

This chain links TRBV5-1 with TRBJ2-2; no firm D call. The CDR3 totals 15 residues. Germline CDR1 is SGHRS and CDR2 is YFSETQ. Trimming shortened V by 5 bases and J by 0 bases, and 11 bases separated the two germline ends. In DNA, the CDR3 is TGCGCCAGCAGTTTTACAGCCGCGAACACCGGGGAGCTGTTTTTT. Translated: CASSFTAANTGELFF.

The genes are TRBV18 and TRBJ2-7; the match to TRBD2 covers 11 bases. Germline trimming cut 3 bases from V and 4 bases from J; bases unmatched to any gene: 5. Germline CDR1 and CDR2: KGHSH and LQKENI. The CDR3 runs 15 residues. The CDR3 sequence: CASSPPSGRFYEQYF. Here the CDR3 DNA reads TGTGCCAGCTCACCGCCTAGCGGGAGGTTTTACGAGCAGTACTTC.

The gene calls are TRBV4-2 and TRBJ2-7, with TRBD1 identical over 7 bases. The V and J ends lost 4 bases and 0 bases, in that order; junction bases with no gene match: 6. Germline V gene lookup returns CDR1 LGHNA and CDR2 YNFKEQ. The CDR3 sequence is 15 residues long. CDR3 sequence (DNA): TGTGCCAGCAGCCCCCGGGACAGAGGCTCCTACGAGCAGTACTTC. It encodes CASSPRDRGSYEQYF.

The gene calls are TRBV6-1 and TRBJ1-6; 9 nucleotides match TRBD1. There are 16 residues in the CDR3. The V gene's germline CDR1 is MNHNS and CDR2 SASEGT. V was pared by 2 bases and J by 11 bases, with 10 bases of the junction left unmatched. The CDR3 DNA follows: TGTGCCAGCAGTGAATTCCTCTACTGGACAGGGGCACCCCTCCACTTT. Translated, it gives CASSEFLYWTGAPLHF.

In its sample, this clone was seen a few times. This rearrangement joins TRBV7-9 to TRBJ1-4; 7 bases match TRBD1. The CDR3 has 15 amino acids. The trim removed 1 base at V and 11 bases at J, leaving 10 bases unmatched. Germline-derived CDR1 and CDR2 are SEHNR and FQNEAQ (reference sequence). Here the CDR3 reads CASSLVDGTVSKLFF. CDR3 coding DNA: TGTGCCAGCAGCTTAGTTGATGGGACAGTGAGCAAACTGTTTTTT.

A few counts support this clone. The rearrangement joins TRBV5-1 to TRBJ2-7, with TRBD2 identical over 9 bases. V shed 5 bases and J 3 bases; nucleotides not matched to a gene: 6. Germline assignment: CDR1 SGHRS and CDR2 YFSETQ. The CDR3 is made up of 14 amino acids. CDR3 sequence reads: CASSLSGGLYEQYF. In nucleotides, the CDR3 is TGCGCCAGCAGTCTAAGCGGGGGGCTCTACGAGCAGTACTTC.

This CDR3 is CASSSLGTIDTQYF. As DNA, the CDR3 is TGCGCCAGCAGCTCGTTGGGGACTATAGATACGCAGTATTTT. This chain uses TRBV5-1 with TRBJ2-3, with TRBD2 identical over 7 bases. Germline CDR1 reads SGHRS; CDR2 reads YFSETQ. The CDR3 loop spans 14 amino acids. V lost 3 bases to trimming and J lost 5 bases; unmatched junction nucleotides: 6.

A single count supports this clone. This rearrangement joins TRBV19 to TRBJ2-5; 7 nucleotides line up with TRBD2. This CDR3 has 15 residues. J gave up 0 bases and V 6 bases, and 7 bases lay outside the gene matches. Germline V gene sequence: CDR1 LNHDA, CDR2 SQIVND (reference sequence). Here the CDR3 reads CASRSGSGYQETQYF. CDR3 DNA: TGTGCCAGTAGGAGCGGTAGCGGGTACCAAGAGACCCAGTACTTC.

CDR3 sequence (DNA): TGTGCCAGTAGAAGACTCAGCGGCACTGAAGCTTTCTTT. Amino acids: CASRRLSGTEAFF. V and J are TRBV19 and TRBJ1-1, with unresolved D. This CDR3 is 13 amino acids long. The germline V and J ends were trimmed by 6 bases and 4 bases, with 12 bases remaining between them. The germline V gene encodes CDR1 LNHDA and CDR2 SQIVND (reference sequence).

The V call is TRBV27, the J call TRBJ2-7, with D unclear. CDR1 and CDR2 (germline): MNHEY, SMNVEV (reference sequence). The germline V and J ends were trimmed by 5 bases and 0 bases, with 14 bases remaining between them. The CDR3 covers 15 residues. The CDR3 sequence: CASSPLSQFSYEQYF. The CDR3 coding sequence is TGTGCCAGCAGTCCCCTAAGCCAATTCTCCTACGAGCAGTACTTC.

J is TRBJ2-1 and V is TRBV11-3; 9 bases are a match to TRBD2. The CDR3 sequence is 16 residues long. Germline CDR1 is SGHNT and CDR2 is YENEEA. J was trimmed by 1 base and V by 1 base; bases with no gene match: 2. The CDR3 region has the DNA TGTGCCAGCAGCTTAGTAGCGGGAGAATCCTACAATGAGCAGTTCTTC. It translates to CASSLVAGESYNEQFF.

The V call is TRBV4-2, the J call TRBJ2-1, with a weak D call TRBD2 (6 bases). CDR1 is LGHNA, CDR2 YNFKEQ, per germline. V dropped 1 base and J dropped 14 bases, with 15 bases sitting between them. The CDR3 has 13 amino acids. In DNA form, the CDR3 reads TGTGCCAGCAGCCAAGGTATCAGCGGGCAGAAGTTCTTC. Translated, it gives CASSQGISGQKFF.

V usage is TRBV10-3 and J usage is TRBJ1-5; TRBD1 aligns across 11 bases. Germline CDR1 reads ENHRY; CDR2 reads SYGVKD. CDR3 length: 15 residues. The J segment lost 8 bases and the V segment lost 1 base, leaving 4 bases of the junction unmatched. The chain's CDR3 is CAISEWGTGGEPQHF. CDR3 sequence (DNA): TGTGCCATCAGTGAGTGGGGGACAGGGGGTGAGCCCCAGCATTTT.

This sequence joins TRBV27 and TRBJ2-7, with TRBD1 as a possible D gene (6 bases). The CDR3 spans 14 residues. V was pared by 2 bases and J by 3 bases, with 11 bases between. Germline loops: CDR1 MNHEY, CDR2 SMNVEV (reference sequence). The CDR3 nucleotides are TGTGCCAGCAGTTTAAGTTGGACAGTCTACGAGCAGTACTTC. Amino acid sequence: CASSLSWTVYEQYF.